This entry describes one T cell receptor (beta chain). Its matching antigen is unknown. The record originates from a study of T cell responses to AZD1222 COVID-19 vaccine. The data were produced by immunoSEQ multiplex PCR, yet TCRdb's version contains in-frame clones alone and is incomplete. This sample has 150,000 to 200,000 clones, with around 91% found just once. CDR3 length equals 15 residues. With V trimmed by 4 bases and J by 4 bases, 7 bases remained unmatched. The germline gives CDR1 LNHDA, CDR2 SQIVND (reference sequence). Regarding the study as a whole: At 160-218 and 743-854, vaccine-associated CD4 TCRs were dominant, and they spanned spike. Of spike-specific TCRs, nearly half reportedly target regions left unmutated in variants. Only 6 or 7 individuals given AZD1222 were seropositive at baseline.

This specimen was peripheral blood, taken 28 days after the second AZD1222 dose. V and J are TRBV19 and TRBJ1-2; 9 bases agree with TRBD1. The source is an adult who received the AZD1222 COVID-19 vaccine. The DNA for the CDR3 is TGTGCCAGTAGTAGAACAGGGGGCGAGGGCTATGGCTACACCTTC. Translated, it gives CASSRTGGEGYGYTF.